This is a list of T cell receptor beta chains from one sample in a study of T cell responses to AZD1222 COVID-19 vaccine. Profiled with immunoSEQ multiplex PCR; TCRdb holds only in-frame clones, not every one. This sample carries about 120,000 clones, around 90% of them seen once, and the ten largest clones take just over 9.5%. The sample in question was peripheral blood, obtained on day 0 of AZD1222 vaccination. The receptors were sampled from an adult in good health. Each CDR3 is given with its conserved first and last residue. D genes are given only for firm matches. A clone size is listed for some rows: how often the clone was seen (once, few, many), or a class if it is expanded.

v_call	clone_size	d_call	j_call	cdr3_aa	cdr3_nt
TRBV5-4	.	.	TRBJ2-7	CASSLEPDYEQYF	TGTGCCAGCAGCTTGGAACCGGACTACGAGCAGTACTTC
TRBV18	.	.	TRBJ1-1	CASSPVRDTEAFF	TGTGCCAGCTCACCAGTAAGGGATACTGAAGCTTTCTTT
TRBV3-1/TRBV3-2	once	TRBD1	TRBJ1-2	CASSLTGGVGYTF	TGTGCCAGCAGCCTCACAGGGGGCGTTGGCTACACCTTC
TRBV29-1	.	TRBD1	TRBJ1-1	CSGRQGAGTEAFF	TGCAGCGGACGACAGGGAGCGGGGACTGAAGCTTTCTTT
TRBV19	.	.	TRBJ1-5	CASSIGQRSNQPQHF	TGTGCCAGTAGTATTGGACAAAGGAGCAATCAGCCCCAGCATTTT
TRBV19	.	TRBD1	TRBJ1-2	CASSIVATGSDLGGYTF	TGTGCCAGTAGTATAGTAGCGACAGGGTCGGATCTGGGTGGCTACACCTTC
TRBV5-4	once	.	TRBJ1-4	CASSHGTDNEKLFF	TGTGCCAGCAGCCACGGGACCGATAATGAAAAACTGTTTTTT
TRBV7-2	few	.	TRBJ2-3	CASRERPTDTQYF	TGTGCCAGCAGAGAAAGACCCACAGATACGCAGTATTTT
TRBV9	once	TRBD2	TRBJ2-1	CASSADLAGGPSEQFF	TGTGCCAGCAGCGCCGACCTAGCGGGAGGGCCAAGTGAGCAGTTCTTC
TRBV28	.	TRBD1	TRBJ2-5	CASSLFPGQGEETQYF	TGTGCCAGCAGTTTATTCCCGGGACAGGGAGAAGAGACCCAGTACTTC
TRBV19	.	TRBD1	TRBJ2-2	CASRRQGNTGELFF	TGTGCCAGTAGGAGACAGGGGAACACCGGGGAGCTGTTTTTT
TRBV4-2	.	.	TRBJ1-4	CASSQGTEAYEKLFF	TGTGCCAGCAGCCAAGGGACGGAAGCTTATGAAAAACTGTTTTTT
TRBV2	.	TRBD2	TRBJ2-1	CASQLSGGSYNEQFF	TGTGCCAGCCAGCTTAGCGGGGGCTCCTACAATGAGCAGTTCTTC
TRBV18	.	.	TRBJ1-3	CASSPEEVLSGNTIYF	TGTGCCAGCTCACCAGAGGAGGTTCTCTCTGGAAACACCATATATTTT
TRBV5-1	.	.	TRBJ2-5	CASSNEETQYF	TGCGCCAGCAGCAACGAAGAGACCCAGTACTTC
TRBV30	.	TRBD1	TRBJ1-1	CAWNSGTGGSTEAFF	TGTGCCTGGAACTCCGGGACAGGGGGTAGCACTGAAGCTTTCTTT
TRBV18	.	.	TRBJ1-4	CASSPRGANEKLFF	TGTGCCAGCTCACCACGGGGGGCTAATGAAAAACTGTTTTTT
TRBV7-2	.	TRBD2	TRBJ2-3	CASSLGSGGSGTQYF	TGTGCCAGCAGCTTAGGGTCAGGCGGGAGCGGTACGCAGTATTTT
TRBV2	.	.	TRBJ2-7	CASSMGLKGNEQYF	TGTGCCAGCAGCATGGGTCTCAAGGGAAACGAGCAGTACTTC
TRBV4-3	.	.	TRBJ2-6	CASSQRRGYYSGANVLTF	TGCGCCAGCAGCCAAAGGAGGGGGTATTACTCTGGGGCCAACGTCCTGACTTTC